Listed below are T cell receptor beta chains from one sample, sequenced in a study of neurological immune-mediated disorders. Via MiXCR, TCRdb re-called the 5' RACE reads, giving one row per CDR3 protein. This sample carries some 48,000 distinct CDR3 sequences, around 13% of them seen once, and the ten largest clones take roughly 4.8%. The specimen was PBMCs. Receptors were obtained from a male donor with HTLV-1-associated myelopathy (HAM/TSP). Both conserved end residues are part of each CDR3. A D gene is named only where the DNA matches it firmly. A row's size may be missing; if present it is once, few, many or a size class.

clone_size: .; v_call: TRBV25-1; d_call: .; j_call: TRBJ2-2; cdr3_nt: TGTGCCAGCAGTGAACTAGCCAACACCGGGGAGCTGTTTTTT; cdr3_aa: CASSELANTGELFF
clone_size: .; v_call: TRBV5-1; d_call: .; j_call: TRBJ2-7; cdr3_nt: TGCGCCAGCAGCCCTGGGCCCGAACCCTACTACGAGCAGTACTTC; cdr3_aa: CASSPGPEPYYEQYF
clone_size: .; v_call: TRBV7-6; d_call: .; j_call: TRBJ2-2; cdr3_nt: TGTGCCAGCAGCTTCCCTCCGGGGGGCGGAGGCACCGGGGAGCTGTTTTTT; cdr3_aa: CASSFPPGGGGTGELFF
clone_size: .; v_call: TRBV6-1; d_call: .; j_call: TRBJ1-6; cdr3_nt: TGTGGCAGCAGTGAATCACCCCCTACACCCCTCCACTTT; cdr3_aa: CGSSESPPTPLHF
clone_size: many; v_call: TRBV27; d_call: TRBD1; j_call: TRBJ2-6; cdr3_nt: TGTGCCAGCAGTTCCGGGACAGGTGTCTCTGGGGCCAACGTCCTGACTTTC; cdr3_aa: CASSSGTGVSGANVLTF
clone_size: .; v_call: TRBV4-3; d_call: .; j_call: TRBJ2-7; cdr3_nt: TGCGCCAGCAGCCAAAACCACAGGTCCTACGAGCAGTACTTC; cdr3_aa: CASSQNHRSYEQYF
clone_size: many; v_call: TRBV9; d_call: .; j_call: TRBJ1-3; cdr3_nt: TGTGGCAGCAGCGTAGACTCTGGAAACACCATATATTTT; cdr3_aa: CGSSVDSGNTIYF
clone_size: many; v_call: TRBV5-5; d_call: .; j_call: TRBJ2-6; cdr3_nt: TGTGCCAGCAGCGAGGGCCCTAATGACCCTGGGGCCAACGTCCTGACTTTC; cdr3_aa: CASSEGPNDPGANVLTF
clone_size: many; v_call: TRBV29-1; d_call: TRBD1; j_call: TRBJ2-1; cdr3_nt: TGCAGCGTTGAGGGACAGGTGGTCAATGAGCAGTTCTTC; cdr3_aa: CSVEGQVVNEQFF
clone_size: many; v_call: TRBV5-1; d_call: .; j_call: TRBJ2-5; cdr3_nt: TGCGCCAGCTCAGGAGACAGCCAAGAGACCCAGTACTTC; cdr3_aa: CASSGDSQETQYF
clone_size: many; v_call: TRBV3-1; d_call: .; j_call: TRBJ2-5; cdr3_nt: TGTGCCAGCAGCCAACTGGGAAACCAAGAGACCCAGTACTTC; cdr3_aa: CASSQLGNQETQYF
clone_size: .; v_call: TRBV7-6; d_call: TRBD1; j_call: TRBJ2-5; cdr3_nt: TGTGCCACCAGCTTAGCCCCAGGACAGGGAATATCAGAGACCCAGTACTTC; cdr3_aa: CATSLAPGQGISETQYF
clone_size: .; v_call: TRBV28; d_call: .; j_call: TRBJ1-6; cdr3_nt: TGTGCCAGCAGTTTAGCCGGGGGGCTAAATTCACCCCTCCACTTT; cdr3_aa: CASSLAGGLNSPLHF
clone_size: many; v_call: TRBV6-5; d_call: .; j_call: TRBJ1-1; cdr3_nt: TGTGCCAGCAACAAAAGGGGGGAGGGCACTGAAGCTTTCTTT; cdr3_aa: CASNKRGEGTEAFF
clone_size: many; v_call: TRBV4-3; d_call: .; j_call: TRBJ1-2; cdr3_nt: TGCGCCAGCAGCCAAGCAGGGACGCTTCGGGGCTACACCTTC; cdr3_aa: CASSQAGTLRGYTF
clone_size: many; v_call: TRBV5-1; d_call: .; j_call: TRBJ1-5; cdr3_nt: TGCGCCAGCAGCTTGTCAGGGGCCGGAAATCAGCCCCAGCATTTT; cdr3_aa: CASSLSGAGNQPQHF
clone_size: .; v_call: TRBV12-3/TRBV12-4; d_call: .; j_call: TRBJ2-3; cdr3_nt: TGTGCCAGCAGTAATAAGGGGCCAGATACGCAGTATTTT; cdr3_aa: CASSNKGPDTQYF
clone_size: many; v_call: TRBV12-3/TRBV12-4; d_call: .; j_call: TRBJ1-5; cdr3_nt: TGTGCCAGCAGTTTTGGGGTGTTAGGTCAGCCCCAGCATTTT; cdr3_aa: CASSFGVLGQPQHF
clone_size: many; v_call: TRBV4-3; d_call: .; j_call: TRBJ2-7; cdr3_nt: TGCGCCAGCAGCCAAGCTGGGGCCTACTACGAGCAGTACTTC; cdr3_aa: CASSQAGAYYEQYF
clone_size: .; v_call: TRBV5-6; d_call: TRBD1; j_call: TRBJ1-1; cdr3_nt: TGTGCCAGCAGCCTTCTCGGACAGGGTGGAAACATTGAAGCTTTCTTT; cdr3_aa: CASSLLGQGGNIEAFF
clone_size: many; v_call: TRBV20-1; d_call: TRBD1; j_call: TRBJ1-1; cdr3_nt: TGCAGTGCTATATCTCCAGGGGGGGTGCTCGCGTTT; cdr3_aa: CSAISPGGVLAF
clone_size: many; v_call: TRBV6-5; d_call: TRBD1; j_call: TRBJ1-1; cdr3_nt: TGTGCCAGCACAGACGCGACAGGGGCTGGAACTGAAGCTTTCTTT; cdr3_aa: CASTDATGAGTEAFF
clone_size: medium-sized; v_call: TRBV10-2; d_call: TRBD1; j_call: TRBJ2-2; cdr3_nt: TGCGCCATTTCGACAGGGGGTAACACCGGGGAGCTGTTTTTT; cdr3_aa: CAISTGGNTGELFF
clone_size: many; v_call: TRBV5-1; d_call: .; j_call: TRBJ1-4; cdr3_nt: TGCGCCAGCAGCCCCCCCGGGAACCTTGAAAAACTGTTTTTT; cdr3_aa: CASSPPGNLEKLFF
clone_size: many; v_call: TRBV7-3; d_call: TRBD1; j_call: TRBJ1-2; cdr3_nt: TGTGCCAGCAGCTTAAATGGACAGGCTTACGGCTACACCTTC; cdr3_aa: CASSLNGQAYGYTF
clone_size: many; v_call: TRBV5-6; d_call: .; j_call: TRBJ2-7; cdr3_nt: TGTGCCAGCAGCTTAAACGCCTACGAGCAGTACTTC; cdr3_aa: CASSLNAYEQYF
clone_size: many; v_call: TRBV15; d_call: .; j_call: TRBJ1-4; cdr3_nt: TGTGCCACCAGCAGAGGTGAAAAACTGTTTTTT; cdr3_aa: CATSRGEKLFF
clone_size: many; v_call: TRBV3-1; d_call: .; j_call: TRBJ1-4; cdr3_nt: TGTGCCAGCAGCTCGACGGGCAGAAAACTGTTTTTT; cdr3_aa: CASSSTGRKLFF
clone_size: many; v_call: TRBV12-3/TRBV12-4; d_call: .; j_call: TRBJ1-1; cdr3_nt: TGTGCCATCATGAACACTGAAGCTTTCTTT; cdr3_aa: CAIMNTEAFF
clone_size: many; v_call: TRBV9; d_call: TRBD1; j_call: TRBJ2-2; cdr3_nt: TGTGCCAGCAGCTCCCGGACAGGGAACACCGGGGAGCTGTTTTTT; cdr3_aa: CASSSRTGNTGELFF
clone_size: many; v_call: TRBV5-1; d_call: TRBD2; j_call: TRBJ2-7; cdr3_nt: TGCGCCAGCGCGGTCGGCGGGGGGGGCTCCTACGAGCAGTACTTC; cdr3_aa: CASAVGGGGSYEQYF
clone_size: .; v_call: TRBV12-3/TRBV12-4; d_call: TRBD2; j_call: TRBJ2-7; cdr3_nt: TGTGCCATCAGGCTCACTAGCGGCCCCTACGAGCCGTACTTC; cdr3_aa: CAIRLTSGPYEPYF
clone_size: many; v_call: TRBV20-1; d_call: .; j_call: TRBJ1-2; cdr3_nt: TGCAGTGCTTCGTCGACAGTCTATGGCTACACCTTC; cdr3_aa: CSASSTVYGYTF
clone_size: many; v_call: TRBV7-9; d_call: .; j_call: TRBJ2-3; cdr3_nt: TGTGCCAGCAGCCCCCCCACAGATACGCAGTATTTT; cdr3_aa: CASSPPTDTQYF
clone_size: many; v_call: TRBV20-1; d_call: .; j_call: TRBJ1-2; cdr3_nt: TGCAGTGCTGGGGATTCTACCCCTAACTATGGCTACACCTTC; cdr3_aa: CSAGDSTPNYGYTF
clone_size: many; v_call: TRBV18; d_call: TRBD2; j_call: TRBJ2-1; cdr3_nt: TGTGCCAGCTCACCGTGGACTAGCGGGGAGGGTGAGCAGTTCTTC; cdr3_aa: CASSPWTSGEGEQFF
clone_size: few; v_call: TRBV20-1; d_call: TRBD2; j_call: TRBJ2-1; cdr3_nt: TGCAGTGCTAGAGAGGCGGCGGGGGTCAATGAGCAGTTCTTC; cdr3_aa: CSAREAAGVNEQFF
clone_size: many; v_call: TRBV20-1; d_call: TRBD2; j_call: TRBJ2-1; cdr3_nt: TGCAGTGCTAGCCCGACCGACCTAGCGGGGAAAGGGAATGAGCAGTTCTTC; cdr3_aa: CSASPTDLAGKGNEQFF
clone_size: many; v_call: TRBV20-1; d_call: .; j_call: TRBJ1-5; cdr3_nt: TGCAGTGCTAGGGCAACCGGGCAAAATAGCAATCAGCCCCAGCATTTT; cdr3_aa: CSARATGQNSNQPQHF
clone_size: many; v_call: TRBV5-1; d_call: TRBD1; j_call: TRBJ1-1; cdr3_nt: TGCGCCAGCAGCTGGGGACAGGGTCTCGGGACTGAAGCTTTCTTT; cdr3_aa: CASSWGQGLGTEAFF
clone_size: many; v_call: TRBV7-2; d_call: .; j_call: TRBJ1-2; cdr3_nt: TGTGCCAGCAGCTTCACAGGGAAGGTTAACTATGGCTACACCTTC; cdr3_aa: CASSFTGKVNYGYTF
clone_size: many; v_call: TRBV20-1; d_call: TRBD1; j_call: TRBJ1-1; cdr3_nt: TGCAGTGCTAGAGTGGGCAGGGGGCTTAACACTGAAGCTTTCTTT; cdr3_aa: CSARVGRGLNTEAFF
clone_size: .; v_call: TRBV7-9; d_call: .; j_call: TRBJ1-2; cdr3_nt: TGTGCCAGGACAAGGGCAGAACCTTCCTCACGCTACACCTTC; cdr3_aa: CARTRAEPSSRYTF
clone_size: many; v_call: TRBV14; d_call: .; j_call: TRBJ1-6; cdr3_nt: TGTGCCAGCAGCCAAGATGCGTCAGACAATTCACCCCTCCACTTT; cdr3_aa: CASSQDASDNSPLHF
clone_size: many; v_call: TRBV25-1; d_call: .; j_call: TRBJ2-3; cdr3_nt: TGTGCCAGCAGTGGGCTATCCAGTACAGATACGCAGTATTTT; cdr3_aa: CASSGLSSTDTQYF
clone_size: many; v_call: TRBV7-2; d_call: .; j_call: TRBJ1-2; cdr3_nt: TGTGCCAGCTTCGGTGGGGGCGGTGGCTACACCTTC; cdr3_aa: CASFGGGGGYTF
clone_size: many; v_call: TRBV7-2; d_call: .; j_call: TRBJ1-1; cdr3_nt: TGTGCCAGCAGCTTATACGCGTTAAAGAACACTGAAGCTTTCTTT; cdr3_aa: CASSLYALKNTEAFF
clone_size: many; v_call: TRBV3-1; d_call: TRBD2; j_call: TRBJ2-1; cdr3_nt: TGTGCCAGCAGCCAAGCCCTAGCGGGGGGGACCAATGAGCAGTTCTTC; cdr3_aa: CASSQALAGGTNEQFF
clone_size: .; v_call: TRBV5-1; d_call: TRBD1; j_call: TRBJ1-5; cdr3_nt: TGCGCCAGCAGCTTGGGGACAGGGGGCGTTCAGCACGAGCATTTT; cdr3_aa: CASSLGTGGVQHEHF
clone_size: many; v_call: TRBV18; d_call: TRBD1; j_call: TRBJ2-1; cdr3_nt: TGTGCCAGCTCCCCGAAGAGCGGGACAGGGCTTTACAATGAGCAGTTCTTC; cdr3_aa: CASSPKSGTGLYNEQFF
clone_size: many; v_call: TRBV5-6; d_call: .; j_call: TRBJ2-3; cdr3_nt: TGTGCCAGCACCCCCCTCAGGGATTCAGATACGCAGTATTTT; cdr3_aa: CASTPLRDSDTQYF